The 5 T cell receptor beta chains listed next were all sequenced from one sample in a study of OX40 agonist ivuxolimab in advanced cancers. Assay: immunoSEQ multiplex PCR; the TCRdb copy retains only in-frame clones and omits some. The sample records some 86,000 clones, roughly 94% being singletons. The source material was CD4+ or CD8+ T cells sorted from blood, sampled in a trial of the OX40 agonist ivuxolimab. The source is an adult with an advanced solid tumor such as melanoma, head and neck, liver or kidney cancer.

This chain links TRBV27 with TRBJ2-7; no definite D call. CDR1 MNHEY and CDR2 SMNVEV come from the germline V gene (reference sequence). Between the trimmed V and J ends, which lost 2 bases and 2 bases, there was a span of 10 bases. The CDR3 has 14 amino acids. CDR3 amino acids: CASSLTSATYEQYF. Here the CDR3 DNA reads TGTGCCAGCAGTTTAACCTCGGCCACCTACGAGCAGTACTTC.

This chain connects TRBV4-3 to TRBJ2-2, with TRBD2 matching 7 bases. This CDR3 is built from 17 residues. CDR1 and CDR2 from the germline V gene are LGHNA and YSLEER. V lost 2 bases to trimming and J lost 4 bases; unmatched junction nucleotides: 10. DNA for the CDR3: TGCGCCAGCAGCCAAATAACTAGCGCCGGAGGCACCGGGGAGCTGTTTTTT. It codes for CASSQITSAGGTGELFF.

V gene TRBV29-1 combines with J gene TRBJ2-7, with D tentatively TRBD1 (5 bases). V lost 1 base and J lost 6, with 10 bases in between. From germline, CDR1 is SQVTM and CDR2 ANQGSEA. This CDR3 is built from 12 residues. The CDR3 sequence: CSVEVGVGEQYF. DNA of the CDR3: TGCAGCGTTGAAGTAGGGGTGGGCGAGCAGTACTTC.

The chain is built from TRBV9 and TRBJ2-7, with D perhaps TRBD1 (5 bases). The V gene lost 3 bases and the J gene lost 6 bases, with 10 bases spanning the gap. The CDR3 is 12 residues long. CDR1 and CDR2 from the germline V gene are SGDLS and YYNGEE. The CDR3 loop is CASSADSLEQYF. The CDR3 nucleotides are TGTGCCAGCAGCGCCGACAGCCTCGAGCAGTACTTC.

This clone was seen once. This sequence joins TRBV13 and TRBJ2-7; the D call may be TRBD1 or TRBD2 (5 bases each). The CDR3 is made up of 13 amino acids. Trimming pared 5 bases from V and 2 bases from J, leaving 10 bases between. CDR1 and CDR2 from the germline V gene are PRHDT and FYEKMQ (reference sequence). As DNA, the CDR3 is TGTGCCAGCAGCCGGGACGGACCCTACGAGCAGTACTTC. Encoded protein: CASSRDGPYEQYF.